The rows below give T cell receptor beta chains drawn from one sample of a study of blood T cell repertoires in COVID-19. Generated by immunoSEQ multiplex PCR, the TCRdb table keeps only in-frame clones and is missing some. The sample records 90,000 or so clones, 75% to 90% being singletons. Specimen: peripheral blood. Source of these receptors: a man aged 55 to 70 with COVID-19, enrolled during active disease. The CDR3 runs from the conserved cysteine through the conserved F or W. A D gene is named only where the DNA matches it firmly. Some rows mark clone size as missing; the rest say once, few, many or name a class of expanded clone.

v_call,clone_size,d_call,j_call,cdr3_nt,cdr3_aa
TRBV2,.,TRBD1,TRBJ1-1,TGTGCCAGCAGTGGACAGGGGGAGAACACTGAAGCTTTCTTT,CASSGQGENTEAFF
TRBV15,.,.,TRBJ2-1,TGTGCCACCAGCAGACTCTACTTGAATGAGCAGTTCTTC,CATSRLYLNEQFF
TRBV19,.,TRBD2,TRBJ2-2,TGTGCCAGTAGCAGGACTAGCGGAGTCACCGGGGAGCTGTTTTTT,CASSRTSGVTGELFF
TRBV10-3,.,.,TRBJ1-5,TGTGCCATCCATCCTCCCGACAGAAACAAAAGCAATCAGCCCCAGCATTTT,CAIHPPDRNKSNQPQHF
TRBV6-1,.,TRBD1,TRBJ1-6,TGTGCCAGCAGTGAACGGACAGGCGCCTATAATTCACCCCTCCACTTT,CASSERTGAYNSPLHF
TRBV7-9,few,.,TRBJ2-3,TGTGCCAGCAGCTTAGAATCGAGCACAGATACGCAGTATTTT,CASSLESSTDTQYF
TRBV19,.,TRBD1,TRBJ1-2,TGTGCCAGTAGTGGACAGGGTGGTGGCTACACCTTC,CASSGQGGGYTF
TRBV7-2,.,TRBD1,TRBJ1-6,TGTGCCAGGGGACCGGGACAGAGAAATTCACCCCTCCACTTT,CARGPGQRNSPLHF
TRBV5-1,.,.,TRBJ2-1,TGCGCCAGCAGCTTGGGCGGGGCGGTCTACAATGAGCAGTTCTTC,CASSLGGAVYNEQFF
TRBV19,.,TRBD1,TRBJ1-2,TGTGCCAGTAGTCGACAGGGCGCTTATGGCTACACCTTC,CASSRQGAYGYTF
TRBV2,.,.,TRBJ2-2,TGTGCCAGCAATATATTACAGGGTTACGGCGGGGAGCTGTTTTTT,CASNILQGYGGELFF
TRBV28,.,.,TRBJ2-3,TGTGCCAGCACCCGACCAGGAGGTGGCACAGATACGCAGTATTTT,CASTRPGGGTDTQYF
TRBV19,.,TRBD2,TRBJ2-1,TGTGCCAGTAGGGGACTAGCGATTTTGAATGAGCAGTTCTTC,CASRGLAILNEQFF
TRBV2,.,TRBD2,TRBJ2-1,TGTGCCAGCAGATGGACTAGCGGGAGGGGTAATGAGCAGTTCTTC,CASRWTSGRGNEQFF
TRBV6-5,.,.,TRBJ2-1,TGTGCCAGCAGTCCCCGAACAGGGGGGGATGAGCAGTTCTTC,CASSPRTGGDEQFF
TRBV25-1,.,.,TRBJ2-5,TGTGCCAGCAGTGAATCCCCAGCGGGAGAGACCCAGTACTTC,CASSESPAGETQYF
TRBV6-6,.,.,TRBJ1-1,TGTGCCAGCAGTTACGGGCCGGTAAACACTGAAGCTTTCTTT,CASSYGPVNTEAFF
TRBV10-2,once,TRBD1,TRBJ2-1,TGCGCCAGCAGTGAGGACAGGGAAACCTACAATGAGCAGTTCTTC,CASSEDRETYNEQFF
TRBV19,.,.,TRBJ1-1,TGTGCCAGTAGTATTTCAGAGAACACTGAAGCTTTCTTT,CASSISENTEAFF
TRBV27,.,.,TRBJ2-7,TGTGCCTCGCCTCCGCGTGAGTACTTC,CASPPREYF
TRBV4-3,.,TRBD2,TRBJ2-1,TGCGCCAGCAGCCAAGGGACTAGCGGCTACAATGAGCAGTTCTTC,CASSQGTSGYNEQFF
TRBV24-1,.,TRBD2,TRBJ2-3,TGTGCCACCAGAGCAGGGAGGGCAGATACGCAGTATTTT,CATRAGRADTQYF
TRBV28,.,.,TRBJ1-1,TGTGCCAGCAGTTCGGGACTCATGAACACTGAAGCTTTCTTT,CASSSGLMNTEAFF
TRBV5-1,.,.,TRBJ1-2,TGCGCCAGCAGCTTGGCATGGACACAGAACTATGGCTACACCTTC,CASSLAWTQNYGYTF
TRBV30,once,.,TRBJ1-1,TGTGCCTGGAGTCCGACGGGACACTCTAACACTGAAGCTTTCTTT,CAWSPTGHSNTEAFF
TRBV5-1,.,.,TRBJ1-2,TGCGCCAGCAGCAACGGACAGAATAACTATGGCTACACCTTC,CASSNGQNNYGYTF
TRBV7-2,.,.,TRBJ2-2,TGTGCCAGCAGCTTAGGCGGTTTTCGCGGTACCGGGGAGCTGTTTTTT,CASSLGGFRGTGELFF
TRBV25-1,many,TRBD1,TRBJ2-5,TGTGCCACCGGGACAGGGGCGTGGGAGACCCAGTACTTC,CATGTGAWETQYF
TRBV5-6,.,TRBD1,TRBJ1-5,TGTGCCAGCAGCTTGGGGACAGGGAGGAGCAATCAGCCCCAGCATTTT,CASSLGTGRSNQPQHF
TRBV6-5,.,TRBD1,TRBJ1-2,TGTGCCAGCAGTTACTCGATTCCGGGACAGGGGGATGGCTACACCTTC,CASSYSIPGQGDGYTF
TRBV11-3,.,TRBD2,TRBJ2-2,TGTGCCAGCAGCATCCGGAGCGGGAGAGCCGGGGAGCTGTTTTTT,CASSIRSGRAGELFF
TRBV27,.,.,TRBJ1-3,TGTGCCAGCAGTCTCCGGACTCCGGACTCTGGAAACACCATATATTTT,CASSLRTPDSGNTIYF
TRBV5-1,.,.,TRBJ2-1,TGCGCCAGCAGCTTGGCTAGCAATGAGCAGTTCTTC,CASSLASNEQFF
TRBV10-3,.,.,TRBJ1-3,TGTGCCATCAGTGGTCAACACTCTGGAAACACCATATATTTT,CAISGQHSGNTIYF
TRBV28,.,TRBD2,TRBJ2-3,TGTGCCAGCAGTTTACTAAAGGGACTAGCGGCCGCCCCCAAAAGTAGAACGCAGTATTTT,CASSLLKGLAAAPKSRTQYF
TRBV27,.,.,TRBJ1-2,TGTGCCAGCAGTTTCGGACAGTTCTATGGCTACACCTTC,CASSFGQFYGYTF
TRBV19,.,.,TRBJ2-1,TGTGCCAGTAGTATAAAGACAGGTGGGAATGAGCAGTTCTTC,CASSIKTGGNEQFF
TRBV3-1/TRBV3-2,.,TRBD1,TRBJ2-2,TGTGCCAGCAGCCAATGGGACAGGGGTTCCGGGGAGCTGTTTTTT,CASSQWDRGSGELFF
TRBV5-1,.,TRBD2,TRBJ2-3,TGCGCCAGCAGCTTGGGGACTAGCGGCACAGATACGCAGTATTTT,CASSLGTSGTDTQYF
TRBV3-1/TRBV3-2,.,TRBD2,TRBJ2-7,TGTGCCAGCAGCCAAGATTGGACTAGCTCAGACGAGCAGTACTTC,CASSQDWTSSDEQYF
TRBV30,.,.,TRBJ1-2,TGTGCCTGGACCAGGGTCCATGGCTACACCTTC,CAWTRVHGYTF
TRBV7-9,once,.,TRBJ1-2,TGTGCCAGCAGCACCTTAGACGGGAACTATGGCTACACCTTC,CASSTLDGNYGYTF
TRBV30,.,.,TRBJ2-7,TGTGCCTGGAGTCTGTACAGGGACTACGAGCAGTACTTC,CAWSLYRDYEQYF
TRBV10-2,.,.,TRBJ2-4,TGCGCCAGCAAGGCGGTAGCCAAAAACATTCAGTACTTC,CASKAVAKNIQYF
TRBV18,.,TRBD1,TRBJ2-7,TGTGCCAGCTCACCAGGTTTGGGACAGGGCAACGAGCAGTACTTC,CASSPGLGQGNEQYF
TRBV6-5,.,.,TRBJ1-5,TGTGCCAGCAGTTCAAGGCAGGGGAGGGATCAGCCCCAGCATTTT,CASSSRQGRDQPQHF